Each of the 13 T cell receptor beta chains below was sequenced from the same sample in a study of control samples from healthy donors and cancer patients. The protocol was immunoSEQ multiplex PCR, while the TCRdb copy is restricted to in-frame clones and leaves out a portion. In all, the sample yields about 190,000 clones. The sequenced sample was blood. The source of these receptors is a woman aged 25 to 45 in good health.

The chain employs TRBV3-1 (or the pseudogene TRBV3-2) and TRBJ1-2; a weak D match, TRBD1 (5 bases). The V end lost 0 bases, the J end lost 2 bases, and 13 bases lay between the germline ends. The length of the CDR3 is 16 residues. CDR1 LGHDT and CDR2 YNNKEL come from the germline V gene (reference sequence). The CDR3 sequence: CASSQDIRVLNYGYTF. In DNA, the CDR3 is TGTGCCAGCAGCCAAGATATCAGGGTTTTGAACTATGGCTACACCTTC.

This chain links TRBV5-6 with TRBJ1-6; D remains unclear. V lost 1 base to trimming and J lost 9 bases, with 11 bases between them. Germline lookup yields CDR1 SGHDT and CDR2 YYEEEE. CDR3 length: 14 amino acids. The CDR3 DNA is TGTGCCAGCAGCTTGTCGTCTTCCACTTCACCCCTCCACTTT. Amino acids: CASSLSSSTSPLHF.

The J gene is TRBJ2-7, the V gene TRBV7-3; perhaps TRBD1 as D (6 bases). The CDR3 has 14 residues. CDR1 and CDR2 (germline): SGHTA, FQGTGA. With 2 bases removed from V and 3 bases from J, the gap between germline ends came to 11 bases. CDR3 nucleotide sequence: TGTGCCAGCAGCTTATCAGGGGATAACTACGAGCAGTACTTC. It yields the protein CASSLSGDNYEQYF.

V gene TRBV2 combines with J gene TRBJ2-2; unclear D gene. CDR3 length: 12 amino acids. Germline V gives CDR1 SNHLY, CDR2 FYNNEI. V was pared by 4 bases and J by 7 bases, with 7 bases between. The chain's CDR3 is CASSVIGGELFF. In DNA form, the CDR3 reads TGTGCCAGCAGTGTTATAGGCGGGGAGCTGTTTTTT.

The V call is TRBV24-1, the J call TRBJ2-2, with TRBD1 matching over 8 bases. Germline V gene data show CDR1 as KGHDR and CDR2 as SFDVKD. This CDR3 comprises 16 residues. The V segment lost 4 bases and the J segment 1 base; nucleotides outside the gene matches: 4. CDR3: CATSDRDRGNTGELFF. The CDR3 DNA reads TGTGCCACCAGTGACCGAGACAGGGGGAACACCGGGGAGCTGTTTTTT.

The genes are TRBV5-8 and TRBJ2-2; D may be TRBD1 (5 bases). The V end was cut by 1 base, the J end by 7 bases, with 8 bases between. Per germline, CDR1 SGHTS and CDR2 YDEGEE. The CDR3 is made up of 13 amino acids. The CDR3 DNA reads TGTGCCAGCAGCTTGAGGGGATTCGGGGAGCTGTTTTTT. Encoded protein: CASSLRGFGELFF.

V and J are TRBV4-1 and TRBJ1-4; TRBD1 agrees at 7 bases. CDR1 MGHRA and CDR2 YSYEKL come from the germline V gene. The CDR3 contains 17 residues. With V trimmed by 1 base and J by 7 bases, 12 bases remained unmatched. CDR3 amino acids: CASSQAGGGASGEKLFF. DNA of the CDR3: TGCGCCAGCAGCCAAGCAGGGGGAGGGGCATCGGGTGAAAAACTGTTTTTT.

The rearrangement uses TRBV2 and TRBJ1-5; no clear D gene. Trimming took off 4 bases at V and 6 bases at J, with 10 bases between the two ends. The CDR3 has 13 residues. From germline, CDR1 is SNHLY and CDR2 FYNNEI. The CDR3 spells CASSGVIGQPQHF. Here the CDR3 DNA reads TGTGCCAGCAGTGGTGTCATTGGTCAGCCCCAGCATTTT.

The gene calls are TRBV7-9 and TRBJ1-2, with D possibly being TRBD1 (5 bases). Trimming pared 9 bases from V and 7 bases from J, leaving 21 bases between. The CDR3 totals 14 residues. From germline, CDR1 is SEHNR and CDR2 FQNEAQ (reference sequence). The CDR3, as DNA: TGTGCCAGTCTCAGATCCGAGGGGTCATCTGGCTACACCTTC. Protein: CASLRSEGSSGYTF.

The CDR3 region has the DNA TGTGCCAGTAGTATGGGCAGGTACACTGAAGCTTTCTTT. It is translated as CASSMGRYTEAFF. The chain has TRBV19 and TRBJ1-1; D gene unclear. The CDR3 is 13 residues long. The germline V gene encodes CDR1 LNHDA and CDR2 SQIVND (reference sequence). The ends were cut back, 3 bases at V and 3 bases at J, with 8 bases in the middle.

For the CDR3, the DNA is TGCGCCAGCAGCCAAGTAAGGGGGTTAATCAACAATGAGCAGTTCTTC. This translates into CASSQVRGLINNEQFF. The J gene is TRBJ2-1, the V gene TRBV4-1, with a tentative D call TRBD1 (6 bases). The CDR3 sequence is 16 residues long. Germline lookup yields CDR1 MGHRA and CDR2 YSYEKL. V was clipped by 1 base and J by 5 bases, with 15 bases between them.

The chain carries TRBV7-2 and TRBJ1-1; D unresolved. In germline, CDR1 is SGHTA, CDR2 FQGNSA. This CDR3 spans 13 amino acids. The germline V and J ends were trimmed by 4 bases and 1 base, with 7 bases remaining between them. CDR3 in amino acids: CASSSRANTEAFF. DNA for the CDR3: TGTGCCAGCAGCTCAAGAGCGAACACTGAAGCTTTCTTT.

This chain joins TRBV27 and TRBJ2-7; TRBD1 aligns across 7 bases. The V gene end was trimmed by 6 bases and the J gene end by 0 bases; junction bases not matched to a gene: 5. The V gene's germline CDR1 is MNHEY and CDR2 SMNVEV (reference sequence). This CDR3 is 14 amino acids long. CDR3 region: CASRSGQASYEQYF. CDR3 in DNA: TGTGCCAGCAGGTCAGGACAGGCCTCCTACGAGCAGTACTTC.